This T cell receptor (beta chain) was found in a study of T cell responses to AZD1222 COVID-19 vaccine. With 2 bases clipped from V and 6 bases from J, the junction kept 6 bases outside the gene matches. CDR1 SGHNT and CDR2 YYREEE come from the germline V gene (reference sequence). The CDR3 runs to 15 residues. Data came from immunoSEQ multiplex PCR; TCRdb stores just in-frame clones and leaves some out. The sample shows approximately 150,000 clones, 80% to 95% of them seen only once. This specimen consisted of peripheral blood, obtained on day 0 of AZD1222 vaccination. The clonotype was recovered from an adult in good health. This chain joins TRBV5-4 and TRBJ2-7, with 12 bases that match TRBD1. The CDR3 DNA reads TGTGCCAGCAGCTTTCCCGGGACAGGGGGCCGCGAGCAGTACTTC. It encodes CASSFPGTGGREQYF.